The clone carrying this T cell receptor beta chain is a singleton in its sample. Its antigen remains unidentified. V lost 5 bases to trimming and J lost 2 bases, with 10 bases between them. The germline CDR1 and CDR2 sequences are MNHEY and SMNVEV (reference sequence). The CDR3 is made up of 13 amino acids. An overlapping HIV-1 Gag peptide pool stimulated these cells at roughly 1 ug/peptide/mL. Memory cells lacking CD40L and CD69 with high CD45RO were sorted. Sequencing used immunoSEQ version 4 in survey mode. Profiled with immunoSEQ multiplex PCR; TCRdb holds only in-frame clones, not every one. The repertoire consists of some 58,000 clones, with approximately 75% occurring once and the leading ten covering under 2%. This sample was included in a study of persistence of HIV-infected CD4 T cells.

Source: CD4+ T cells sorted from PBMCs after 18-hour stimulation, taken from a patient who received antiretroviral therapy. The rearrangement uses TRBV27 and TRBJ2-7; perhaps TRBD1 as D (5 bases). The receptor's source is an adult man with HIV who was CMV-seropositive. CDR3 DNA sequence: TGTGCCAGCAGTGTAGGGGCAACCTACGAGCAGTACTTC. Amino acid sequence: CASSVGATYEQYF.